This entry describes one TCR beta chain. Specified time point: newly diagnosed GD, antithyroid drugs for less than 3 months. RNA isolated from PBMCs was used to make the TCR library. EDTA tubes received 7.5 to 9 milliliters of drawn peripheral blood. The source of the sample is a study of regulatory T cells in long-lasting Graves disease. Germline loops: CDR1 LGHDT, CDR2 YNNKEL (reference sequence). The length of the CDR3 is 16 residues. Between the trimmed V and J ends, which lost 1 base and 5 bases, there was a span of 15 bases. Building of the TCR beta libraries involved iRepertoire HTBI primers and Arm-PCR of CDR3 regions. TCRdb reprocessed the multiplex PCR reads with MiXCR, giving one entry per CDR3 protein. In the table there are 350,000 to 450,000 distinct CDR3 sequences, around 14% of which are singletons. The data were also submitted as part of a second study, on T cells in Graves' hyperthyroidism and ophthalmopathy. That publication notes: No ophthalmopathy progression within 18 months constituted stable Graves' hyperthyroidism. Ophthalmopathy was predicted by the model a median of around 5.9 months ahead of onset.

The chain combines TRBV3-1 with TRBJ2-1, with D perhaps given as TRBD1 or TRBD2 (5 bases each). The TCR originated in a woman younger than 45 with Graves disease. The sample was peripheral blood mononuclear cells (PBMCs), taken at new diagnosis, from a patient treated with antithyroid drugs. The CDR3 DNA reads as TGTGCCAGCAGCCAAGGGGGCGGAGGAATCCACAATGAGCAGTTCTTC. This codes for CASSQGGGGIHNEQFF.